This TCR beta chain is drawn from a study of control samples from healthy donors and cancer patients. Using immunoSEQ multiplex PCR, the repertoire was profiled, and TCRdb retains in-frame clones only, with some absent. The table lists over 65,000 clones, 85% to 90% of them singletons, with roughly 9.7% in the top ten. The junction had 3 bases not matched to a gene; V was cut back by 8 bases and J by 0 bases. Germline V gives CDR1 WSHSY, CDR2 SAAADI. This CDR3 region has 16 residues. The source material was PBMCs. The TCR sequence derives from a woman in her forties or fifties with colorectal cancer. The chain employs TRBV10-2 and TRBJ2-3; TRBD2 matches 15 bases. The CDR3 loop is CASGTSGGLSTDTQYF. In DNA form, the CDR3 reads TGCGCCAGCGGGACTAGCGGGGGGCTCAGCACAGATACGCAGTATTTT.